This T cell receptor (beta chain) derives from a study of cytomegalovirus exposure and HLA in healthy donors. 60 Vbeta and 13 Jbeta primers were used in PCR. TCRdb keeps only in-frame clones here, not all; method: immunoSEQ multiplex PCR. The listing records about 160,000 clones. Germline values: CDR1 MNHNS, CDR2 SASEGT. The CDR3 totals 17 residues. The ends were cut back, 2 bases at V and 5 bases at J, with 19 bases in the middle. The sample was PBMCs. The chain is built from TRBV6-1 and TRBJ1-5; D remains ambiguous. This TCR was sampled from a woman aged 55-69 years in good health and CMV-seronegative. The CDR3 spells CASSEWAGGRGDQPQHF. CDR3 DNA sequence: TGTGCCAGCAGTGAATGGGCGGGAGGGCGCGGGGATCAGCCCCAGCATTTT.